These 10 T cell receptor beta chains were all obtained from the same sample, sequenced in a study of blood T cell repertoires in COVID-19. Assay used: immunoSEQ multiplex PCR; TCRdb lists only in-frame clones, some missing. The repertoire holds roughly 380,000 clones, 81% seen once, with around 1.1% in the top ten. The sample taken for sequencing was peripheral blood. The receptor source for this set is a human donor with acute or convalescent COVID-19. The donor label of this sample is uncertain.

The chain employs TRBV14 and TRBJ1-6; D is perhaps TRBD1 (5 bases). Germline CDR1 SGHDN, CDR2 FVKESK. The CDR3 consists of 17 residues. V lost 1 base, J lost 7 bases, and 17 bases lay in between. The CDR3 DNA reads TGTGCCAGCAGCCAAGCGGACGCGACAGTTTCGAATTCACCCCTCCACTTT. Translation gives CASSQADATVSNSPLHF.

The chain couples TRBV27 to TRBJ1-2, with 7 bases identical to TRBD1. CDR3 size: 20 residues. Per the germline V gene, CDR1 is MNHEY and CDR2 is SMNVEV (reference sequence). With 3 bases clipped from V and 3 bases from J, the junction kept 22 bases outside the gene matches. CDR3 loop: CASSFYGSRRDSGLDYGYTF. The DNA for the CDR3 is TGTGCCAGCAGTTTTTACGGATCCCGTCGGGACAGCGGTTTGGACTATGGCTACACCTTC.

This clone appeared a few times. V is TRBV12-3 or TRBV12-4 and J is TRBJ1-1; the D is unclear. Trimming left V 7 bases short and J 4 bases short, with 13 bases between. This CDR3 spans 13 amino acids. The CDR3 sequence: CASNPIPSTEAFF. The CDR3 DNA is TGTGCCAGCAACCCAATCCCGAGCACTGAAGCTTTCTTT.

The CDR3 loop reads CATDSGGAANEQFF. The CDR3 DNA reads as TGTGCCACCGACAGCGGGGGGGCTGCCAATGAGCAGTTCTTC. V and J are TRBV6-5 and TRBJ2-1; TRBD2 aligns across 10 bases. CDR1 MNHEY and CDR2 SVGAGI come from the germline V gene. V shed 10 bases and J 6 bases; nucleotides not matched to a gene: 9. The CDR3 covers 14 residues.

The rearrangement uses TRBV30 and TRBJ2-3, with 9 bases lining up with TRBD2. Trimming took 4 bases from V and 3 from J; bases not matched to a gene: 5. The germline V gene has CDR1 GTSNPN and CDR2 SVGIG (reference sequence). This CDR3 has 14 amino acids. CDR3: CAWIGREGTDTQYF. CDR3 in DNA: TGTGCCTGGATAGGGCGGGAGGGAACAGATACGCAGTATTTT.

The V gene is TRBV7-2, the J gene TRBJ2-7, with 8 bases aligning to TRBD1. Unmatched junction bases numbered 5, after V lost 8 bases and J lost 2 bases. Germline V gives CDR1 SGHTA, CDR2 FQGNSA. The CDR3 covers 13 residues. CDR3 nucleotides: TGTGCCAGCGGGACAGGCTCGACCTACGAGCAGTACTTC. The encoded protein is CASGTGSTYEQYF.

This chain links TRBV28 with TRBJ1-2, with TRBD1 as a possible D gene (6 bases). V lost 9 bases and J lost 0, with 11 bases in between. The germline V gene encodes CDR1 MDHEN and CDR2 SYDVKM. This CDR3 has 13 residues. For the CDR3, the DNA is TGTGCCAGTTCCGGGACAACTAACTATGGCTACACCTTC. As protein: CASSGTTNYGYTF.

Turning to this clone: This CDR3 is also generated by other DNA sequences in the sample. The chain recombines TRBV30 with TRBJ1-5; D remains ambiguous. Per the germline V gene, CDR1 is GTSNPN and CDR2 is SVGIG (reference sequence). The CDR3 is 13 amino acids. V lost 5 bases to trimming and J lost 1 base, with 9 bases between them. The CDR3 is CAWAGGSNQPQHF. CDR3 DNA sequence: TGTGCCTGGGCCGGCGGGAGCAATCAGCCCCAGCATTTT.

V and J are TRBV28 and TRBJ2-1; TRBD2 matches 9 bases. The CDR3 spans 17 residues. V gave up 0 bases and J gave up 0 bases; unmatched junction bases: 3. CDR1 MDHEN and CDR2 SYDVKM come from the germline V gene. CDR3 protein: CASSLWRGGSSYNEQFF. In DNA form, the CDR3 reads TGTGCCAGCAGTTTATGGCGGGGGGGGAGCTCCTACAATGAGCAGTTCTTC.

This clone was picked up many times. The genes are TRBV29-1 and TRBJ2-7; 8 nucleotides match TRBD1. The CDR3 covers 15 residues. With V trimmed by 0 bases and J by 3 bases, 7 bases remained unmatched. Germline V gene data show CDR1 as SQVTM and CDR2 as ANQGSEA. The CDR3 DNA sequence: TGCAGCGTTGAAGACGACAGGGGTCTTTTCTACGAGCAGTACTTC. The encoded protein is CSVEDDRGLFYEQYF.